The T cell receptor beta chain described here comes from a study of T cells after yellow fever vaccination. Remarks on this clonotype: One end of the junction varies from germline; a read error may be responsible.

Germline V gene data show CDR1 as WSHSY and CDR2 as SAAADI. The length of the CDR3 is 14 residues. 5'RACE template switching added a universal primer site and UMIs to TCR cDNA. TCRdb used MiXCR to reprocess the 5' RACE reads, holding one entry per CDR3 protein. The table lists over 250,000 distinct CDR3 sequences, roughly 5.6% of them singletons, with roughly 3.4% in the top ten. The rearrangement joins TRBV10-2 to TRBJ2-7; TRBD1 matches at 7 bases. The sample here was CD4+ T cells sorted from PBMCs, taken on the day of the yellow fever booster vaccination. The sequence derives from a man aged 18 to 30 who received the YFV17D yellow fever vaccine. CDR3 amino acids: CASRDTGQTYGQYF. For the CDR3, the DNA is TGCGCCAGCAGAGATACGGGACAGACCTACGGGCAGTACTTC.